These 21 T cell receptor beta chains came from one sample sequenced in a study of T cell changes during pregnancy in multiple sclerosis (dated by TCRdb to the late 2010s). Preparation of the library involved the immunoSEQ multiplex PCR assay. TCRdb limited this immuneACCESS table to in-frame rearrangements with V and J called. A share of clones is missing; checked studies link under half to unresolved V genes, and the rest is unexplained. Within this sample are around 37,000 clones, with 91% of them counted one time only. Approximately 6.1% of the sample rests with the top ten. Sequenced here: CD8+ T cells from peripheral blood mononuclear cells, sampled in the second trimester of pregnancy. Every receptor here comes from a female donor with multiple sclerosis, enrolled in a pregnancy study.

This clone was detected only a few times. V usage is TRBV7-9 and J usage is TRBJ1-5; D is ambiguous. The CDR3 sequence is 12 residues long. Germline CDR1 and CDR2: SEHNR and FQNEAQ (reference sequence). V shed 3 bases and J shed 6 bases, with 6 bases lying between them. The DNA of the CDR3 is TGTGCCAGCAGCTTTCTACGTCAGCCCCAGCATTTT. Residues: CASSFLRQPQHF.

This rearrangement joins TRBV6-4 to TRBJ2-3, with TRBD2 matching over 8 bases. Germline V gene data show CDR1 as MRHNA and CDR2 as SNTAGT. The CDR3 has 16 amino acids. The V and J ends lost 0 bases and 0 bases, in that order; junction bases with no gene match: 2. This CDR3 reads CASSDSGGGSTDTQYF. In DNA form, the CDR3 reads TGTGCCAGCAGTGACTCGGGCGGGGGGAGCACAGATACGCAGTATTTT.

V gene TRBV12-5 combines with J gene TRBJ2-7; TRBD1 matches at 11 bases. Germline values: CDR1 LGHNT, CDR2 FRNRAP. CDR3 length: 14 residues. V lost 4 bases, J lost 6 bases, and 5 bases stayed unmatched. The CDR3 here is CASGSPDRGPEQYF. DNA for the CDR3: TGTGCTAGTGGTTCCCCGGACAGGGGGCCCGAGCAGTACTTC.

This rearrangement joins TRBV7-8 to TRBJ2-7; D might be TRBD2 (6 bases). Germline-derived CDR1 and CDR2 are SGHVS and FQNEAQ. CDR3 size: 13 residues. Trimming pared 6 bases from V and 3 bases from J, leaving 12 bases between. The CDR3 spells CASRSGGYYEQYF. CDR3 in DNA: TGTGCCAGCAGATCCGGGGGATACTACGAGCAGTACTTC.

The V and J genes are TRBV2 and TRBJ1-6, with a possible D match to TRBD1 (5 bases). Trimming stripped 9 bases from V and 7 bases from J, with 7 bases between. Germline V gene sequence: CDR1 SNHLY, CDR2 FYNNEI. The CDR3 is 11 residues long. Here the CDR3 reads CARSGNSPLHF. The CDR3 DNA is TGTGCCAGATCAGGGAATTCACCCCTCCACTTT.

The chain is built from TRBV6-5 and TRBJ2-7; D is ambiguous. Trimming shortened V by 0 bases and J by 0 bases, and 6 bases separated the two germline ends. The CDR3 consists of 14 residues. Germline-derived CDR1 and CDR2 are MNHEY and SVGAGI. The CDR3 DNA follows: TGTGCCAGCAGTTACTCGGGCCCCTCCTACGAGCAGTACTTC. Its translation is CASSYSGPSYEQYF.

The V gene is TRBV19, the J gene TRBJ2-1; 10 nucleotides agree with TRBD2. V was pared by 2 bases and J by 5 bases, with 3 bases of the junction left unmatched. The CDR3 is made up of 15 amino acids. Germline V gene data show CDR1 as LNHDA and CDR2 as SQIVND (reference sequence). The DNA for the CDR3 is TGTGCCAGTAGTATAACTAGCGGGACCGACAATGAGCAGTTCTTC. Translation gives CASSITSGTDNEQFF.

The gene calls are TRBV7-9 and TRBJ2-7, with 7 bases identical to TRBD1. Trimming at V came to 6 bases and at J to 0 bases, leaving 11 bases not matched to a gene. Looked up from germline, CDR1 is SEHNR and CDR2 is FQNEAQ (reference sequence). This CDR3 contains 16 residues. CDR3 coding DNA: TGTGCCAGCAGTCCAACGGACAGGAAGAGCTCCTACGAGCAGTACTTC. Protein: CASSPTDRKSSYEQYF.

The genes are TRBV6-5 and TRBJ2-7; a possible D gene is TRBD1 (6 bases). The length of the CDR3 is 12 residues. Trimming removed 5 bases from V and 5 bases from J, with 10 bases in between. Germline CDR1 is MNHEY and CDR2 is SVGAGI. CDR3 amino acids: CASSQQGHEQYF. DNA for the CDR3: TGTGCCAGCAGTCAACAGGGCCACGAGCAGTACTTC.

The chain carries TRBV5-8 and TRBJ1-1, with D possibly TRBD1 on 6 matching bases. The ends were cut back, 4 bases at V and 0 bases at J, with 16 bases in the middle. The CDR3 loop spans 16 amino acids. Germline values: CDR1 SGHTS, CDR2 YDEGEE. The CDR3 loop reads CASSIDFEGVNTEAFF. The CDR3 region has the DNA TGTGCCAGCAGCATAGACTTTGAGGGGGTGAACACTGAAGCTTTCTTT.

CDR3 protein: CASSRGGSGNEQFF. CDR3 nucleotides: TGTGCCAGCAGCCGGGGGGGTAGCGGCAATGAGCAGTTCTTC. The chain joins TRBV7-7 to TRBJ2-1; TRBD2 matches 8 bases. The junction had 6 bases not matched to a gene; V was cut back by 5 bases and J by 6 bases. Germline V lookup: CDR1 SSHAT, CDR2 FNYEAQ (reference sequence). The CDR3 loop spans 14 amino acids. Drawing the rest from reference TRBV7-7 and TRBJ2-1, the complete variable domain is GAGVSQSPRYKVTKRGQDVTLRCDPISSHATLYWYQQALGQGPEFLTYFNYEAQPDKSGLPSDRFSAERPEGSISTLTIQRTEQRDSAMYRCASSRGGSGNEQFFGPGTRLTVL.

The V gene is TRBV9, the J gene TRBJ2-7; TRBD1 agrees at 8 bases. The CDR3 has 17 residues. V shed 2 bases, J shed 5 bases, and the junction held 15 bases outside the gene matches. Germline CDR1 SGDLS, CDR2 YYNGEE. The CDR3 nucleotides read TGTGCCAGCAGCGTCTATGGCAGGGGGACAGGTTACGACGAGCAGTACTTC. It encodes CASSVYGRGTGYDEQYF.

The chain combines TRBV7-3 with TRBJ2-3; TRBD2 aligns across 11 bases. Germline trimming cut 7 bases from V and 8 bases from J; bases unmatched to any gene: 8. This CDR3 contains 14 residues. The germline CDR1 and CDR2 sequences are SGHTA and FQGTGA. The CDR3 reads CASKLTSGESTQYF. As DNA, the CDR3 is TGTGCCAGCAAACTGACTAGCGGGGAGAGTACGCAGTATTTT. Full variable domain (rest looked up from reference TRBV7-3 and TRBJ2-3): GAGVSQTPSNKVTEKGKYVELRCDPISGHTALYWYRQSLGQGPEFLIYFQGTGAADDSGLPNDRFFAVRPEGSVSTLKIQRTERGDSAVYLCASKLTSGESTQYFGPGTRLTVL.

In nucleotides, the CDR3 is TGTGCCAGTAGTGCCTGGGGACAGGGGTACCACGAGCAGTACTTC. The encoded protein is CASSAWGQGYHEQYF. The rearrangement links TRBV19 to TRBJ2-7; 10 bases map to TRBD1. The CDR3 covers 15 residues. Germline V gene lookup returns CDR1 LNHDA and CDR2 SQIVND (reference sequence). Trimming cost V 5 bases and J 5 bases; bases outside gene matches: 9.

For the CDR3, the DNA is TGTGCCAGCAGCTTAGTCCCCAGCGGGGACTCCTACGAGCAGTACTTC. This translates into CASSLVPSGDSYEQYF. J is TRBJ2-7 and V is TRBV7-9, with 7 bases fitting TRBD2. Germline CDR1 reads SEHNR; CDR2 reads FQNEAQ (reference sequence). Trimming took 1 base from V and 0 from J; bases not matched to a gene: 6. The CDR3 extends over 16 amino acids.

V gene TRBV19 combines with J gene TRBJ1-1; D is unclear. V shed 5 bases and J shed 0 bases, with 13 bases lying between them. The CDR3 covers 15 residues. Germline V gene sequence: CDR1 LNHDA, CDR2 SQIVND (reference sequence). The CDR3 loop is CASSPPGGMNTEAFF. Here the CDR3 DNA reads TGTGCCAGTAGTCCCCCTGGCGGTATGAACACTGAAGCTTTCTTT.

This clone was recorded once. J is TRBJ2-3 and V is TRBV11-1, with 7 bases matching TRBD2. The germline CDR1 and CDR2 sequences are SGHAT and FQDESV (reference sequence). Losses at the gene ends were 2 bases for V and 4 bases for J; bases not matched to a gene: 9. The CDR3 loop spans 16 amino acids. CDR3 sequence: CASSLLWEGQADTQYF. The CDR3 DNA sequence: TGTGCCAGCAGCTTACTGTGGGAGGGCCAGGCAGATACGCAGTATTTT. The full variable domain, rest sourced from reference TRBV11-1 and TRBJ2-3, is EAEVAQSPRYKITEKSQAVAFWCDPISGHATLYWYRQILGQGPELLVQFQDESVVDDSQLPKDRFSAERLKGVDSTLKIQPAELGDSAMYLCASSLLWEGQADTQYFGPGTRLTVL.

The chain links TRBV14 to TRBJ1-1; TRBD1 might be the D (6 bases). From germline, CDR1 is SGHDN and CDR2 FVKESK. The CDR3 loop spans 13 amino acids. V lost 7 bases and J lost 6, with 15 bases in between. The CDR3 sequence: CASTRTEMAEAFF. CDR3 in DNA: TGTGCCAGCACCAGGACAGAAATGGCTGAAGCTTTCTTT.

The chain couples TRBV6-6 to TRBJ1-5; the D is unclear. Germline V gene data show CDR1 as MNHNY and CDR2 as SVGAGI (reference sequence). The CDR3 is 14 residues long. Between the trimmed V and J ends, which lost 5 bases and 1 base, there was a span of 9 bases. CDR3 sequence (DNA): TGTGCCAGCAGTGCCCTCGGGAGCAATCAGCCCCAGCATTTT. As protein: CASSALGSNQPQHF.

The chain employs TRBV4-3 and TRBJ1-2; D unclear. V dropped 1 base and J dropped 4 bases, with 16 bases sitting between them. The CDR3 is made up of 16 amino acids. Looked up from germline, CDR1 is LGHNA and CDR2 is YSLEER. CDR3 sequence: CASSQVIELEVYGYTF. The CDR3 bases are TGCGCCAGCAGCCAAGTGATAGAATTGGAGGTCTATGGCTACACCTTC.

This chain uses TRBV4-1 with TRBJ2-1; D gene uncertain. Per the germline V gene, CDR1 is MGHRA and CDR2 is YSYEKL. Trimming left V 0 bases short and J 3 bases short, with 15 bases between. The CDR3 loop spans 17 amino acids. The CDR3 loop is CASSQDPRIMNYNEQFF. The DNA for the CDR3 is TGCGCCAGCAGCCAAGACCCCAGGATAATGAACTACAATGAGCAGTTCTTC.